A selection of T cell receptor beta chains follows, all from one sample in a study of OX40 agonist ivuxolimab in advanced cancers. Profiling relied on immunoSEQ multiplex PCR, and the TCRdb table lists in-frame clones only, not all of them. This table has tens of thousands of clones, about 90% appearing once. The material sequenced was CD4+ or CD8+ T cells sorted from blood, taken in a trial of the OX40 agonist ivuxolimab. All receptors come from an adult with an advanced solid tumor such as melanoma, head and neck, liver or kidney cancer. Each CDR3 is given with its conserved first and last residue. D genes are given only for firm matches. Size values are once, few and many counts, or a class for expanded clones, and some rows have none.

>TRBV27|-|TRBJ1-1|TRBD1
CASSLSGTGRNTEAFF
TGTGCCAGCAGTTTGTCCGGGACAGGGAGGAACACTGAAGCTTTCTTT
>TRBV6-5|-|TRBJ1-2|-
CASSYSDLYGYTF
TGTGCCAGCAGTTACTCGGACCTCTATGGCTACACCTTC
>TRBV13|-|TRBJ2-5|-
CASSLGSQPGTQYF
TGTGCCAGCAGCTTAGGCAGTCAGCCAGGGACCCAGTACTTC
>TRBV5-4|-|TRBJ2-1|TRBD2
CASSPVAGGDNEQFF
TGTGCCAGCAGCCCGGTAGCGGGGGGCGACAATGAGCAGTTCTTC
>TRBV9|-|TRBJ1-5|-
CASSDKGSNQPQHF
TGTGCCAGCAGCGACAAGGGGAGCAATCAGCCCCAGCATTTT
>TRBV6-6|-|TRBJ1-5|-
CASSYGGRQPQHF
TGTGCCAGCAGTTATGGGGGACGACAGCCCCAGCATTTT
>TRBV6-6|-|TRBJ2-7|-
CASSYDRTSLYEQYF
TGTGCCAGCAGTTACGACAGGACCTCTCTCTACGAGCAGTACTTC
>TRBV7-2|once|TRBJ2-1|-
CASSLRGGLTYNEQFF
TGTGCCAGCAGCCTAAGGGGGGGGTTGACCTACAATGAGCAGTTCTTC
>TRBV13|-|TRBJ1-3|-
CASSLGKISGNTIYF
TGTGCCAGCAGCTTAGGGAAAATCTCTGGAAACACCATATATTTT
>TRBV15|-|TRBJ2-2|-
CATSRDDTGELFF
TGTGCCACCAGCAGAGATGACACCGGGGAGCTGTTTTTT
>TRBV29-1|-|TRBJ1-1|-
CSVEDWDLSGTEAFF
TGCAGCGTTGAAGATTGGGACCTGTCAGGCACTGAAGCTTTCTTT
>TRBV30|once|TRBJ2-5|TRBD2
CAAALIAGLAGYETQYF
TGTGCCGCGGCTTTGATCGCGGGACTAGCGGGATACGAGACCCAGTACTTC
>TRBV4-1|-|TRBJ2-7|-
CASSQERTGGFDEQYF
TGCGCCAGCAGCCAAGAAAGGACAGGAGGGTTTGACGAGCAGTACTTC
>TRBV30|-|TRBJ1-1|-
CAWSVIMNTEAFF
TGTGCCTGGAGTGTGATCATGAACACTGAAGCTTTCTTT
>TRBV10-3|-|TRBJ1-5|-
CAISEARVGQPQHF
TGTGCCATCAGTGAAGCAAGGGTGGGTCAGCCCCAGCATTTT
>TRBV29-1|-|TRBJ1-5|-
CSVTDSFNQPQHF
TGCAGCGTCACGGACAGTTTCAATCAGCCCCAGCATTTT
>TRBV11-3|-|TRBJ2-1|-
CASSPKSRDEQFF
TGTGCCAGCAGCCCTAAGTCTCGGGATGAGCAGTTCTTC
>TRBV27|-|TRBJ2-1|-
CASSSSSYNEQFF
TGTGCCAGCAGTTCCTCCTCCTACAATGAGCAGTTCTTC